Below, 27 T cell receptor delta chains from the same sample are listed, as sequenced in a study of gamma-delta T cells after stem cell transplantation. TCRdb re-called the RT-PCR reads via CATT. The top ten clones hold about 25% of a sample with around 2,000 delta-chain clones, about a quarter of them seen once. Sequences were obtained from gamma-delta T cells. The source of these receptors is a human donor. It is not recorded whose cells these are; they may come from a transplant donor.

This clone is judged medium-sized. This chain uses TRDV3 with TRDJ1; the D gene is possibly TRDD2 (6 bases). The CDR3 consists of 19 residues. With 4 bases removed from V and 1 base from J, the gap between germline ends came to 31 bases. The germline CDR1 and CDR2 sequences are TVYSNPD and GDNSRS (reference sequence). CDR3 in DNA: TGTGCCTGCTCAGGCCTTCCCCAACGCATACTGCTCCTCACCGATAAACTCATCTTT. Amino acid sequence: CACSGLPQRILLLTDKLIF.

This clone is classed as medium-sized (0.01 to 0.1%). This chain connects TRDV2 to TRDJ1; TRDD3 agrees at 10 bases. The CDR3 totals 20 residues. The V gene end was trimmed by 0 bases and the J gene end by 8 bases; junction bases not matched to a gene: 23. Germline V gene sequence: CDR1 GEAIGNYY, CDR2 EKD. The chain's CDR3 is CACDTVLPTRVLGDLRKLIF. The CDR3 DNA is TGTGCCTGTGACACCGTTTTACCTACCAGAGTACTGGGGGATTTGAGGAAACTCATCTTT.

Of note for this clone: TCRdb assigns this DNA the protein of a much larger clone, which departs from its translation at residue 14; this likely reflects a read error, and the protein shown comes from translating the DNA. The chain joins TRDV2 to TRDJ1, with TRDD3 identical over 13 bases. The CDR3 is 16 residues long. Looked up from germline, CDR1 is GEAIGNYY and CDR2 is EKD. Here the CDR3 reads CACVGLGDTGTDKHIF. The CDR3 coding sequence is TGTGCCTGTGTGGGACTGGGGGATACGGGGACCGATAAACACATCTTT.

This clone counts as medium-sized. The chain carries TRDV1 and TRDJ1; the match to TRDD3 covers 10 bases. V was pared by 3 bases and J by 1 base, with 14 bases of the junction left unmatched. Germline V gene data show CDR1 as TSWWSYY and CDR2 as QGS. CDR3 length: 19 residues. This chain's CDR3 is CALGEGELLGDRSTDKLIF. The CDR3 DNA follows: TGTGCTCTTGGGGAGGGGGAACTGCTGGGGGATAGATCCACCGATAAACTCATCTTT.

This clone appeared a few times. The chain couples TRDV3 to TRDJ1; 8 positions match TRDD3. J was trimmed by 0 bases and V by 3 bases; bases with no gene match: 15. The CDR3 loop spans 17 amino acids. The germline CDR1 and CDR2 sequences are TVYSNPD and GDNSRS (reference sequence). CDR3 nucleotide sequence: TGTGCCTTCCGCTTCCCGCCGGGATACGACTACACCGATAAACTCATCTTT. It specifies CAFRFPPGYDYTDKLIF.

This clone ranks as medium-sized. The CDR3 nucleotides are TGTGCCTGTGACTCCGTGAGTGTGGCGGAGGGGGGCGATAAACTCATCTTT. Its translation is CACDSVSVAEGGDKLIF. The chain links TRDV2 to TRDJ1, with a possible D match to TRDD3 (5 bases). CDR3 size: 17 residues. Between the trimmed V and J ends, which lost 3 bases and 4 bases, there was a span of 23 bases. Per the germline V gene, CDR1 is GEAIGNYY and CDR2 is EKD.

This clone is labeled medium-sized. The chain employs TRDV2 and TRDJ1, with 11 bases lining up with TRDD3. The length of the CDR3 is 16 residues. The germline V gene has CDR1 GEAIGNYY and CDR2 EKD. The V gene end was trimmed by 1 base and the J gene end by 1 base; junction bases not matched to a gene: 4. The CDR3 nucleotides are TGTGCCTGTGACACTCTGGGGGATACACGCACCGATAAACTCATCTTT. Translation: CACDTLGDTRTDKLIF.

Concerning this clone itself: A far larger clone is one nucleotide away, so this likely arose from a read error. V usage is TRDV1 and J usage is TRDJ1; the match to TRDD3 covers 8 bases. V lost 7 bases, J lost 0 bases, and 19 bases stayed unmatched. The CDR3 covers 19 residues. CDR1 TSWWSYY and CDR2 QGS come from the germline V gene. This CDR3 is CALAPCTGGTPLYTDKLIF. In nucleotides, the CDR3 is TGTGCTCTTGCGCCGTGTACTGGGGGTACCCCCCTGTACACCGATAAACTCATCTTT.

Comment on this clone: TCRdb assigns this DNA the protein of a much larger clone, which departs from its translation at residue 9; this likely reflects a read error, and the protein shown comes from translating the DNA. The chain links TRDV2 to TRDJ1; D remains ambiguous. V was clipped by 4 bases and J by 0 bases, with 17 bases between them. CDR3 size: 16 residues. The germline CDR1 and CDR2 sequences are GEAIGNYY and EKD. This CDR3 reads CACDPLLPEYTDKLIF. DNA for the CDR3: TGTGCCTGTGATCCCTTACTACCAGAGTACACCGATAAACTCATCTTT.

Within the sample, this clone is large (0.1 to 1%). The gene calls are TRDV2 and TRDJ1, with TRDD3 identical over 9 bases. The germline CDR1 and CDR2 sequences are GEAIGNYY and EKD. This CDR3 has 19 amino acids. V shed 0 bases and J 2 bases; nucleotides not matched to a gene: 15. CDR3 in amino acids: CACDTGFLRGYADTDKLIF. The CDR3 region has the DNA TGTGCCTGTGACACCGGCTTCTTAAGGGGATACGCGGATACCGATAAACTCATCTTT.

This clone is large. This sample includes further DNA sequences coding for the same CDR3. The rearrangement joins TRDV2 to TRDJ3, with TRDD3 identical over 8 bases. This CDR3 region has 19 residues. The ends lost 0 bases at V and 0 bases at J; junction bases unmatched: 6. The germline V gene has CDR1 GEAIGNYY and CDR2 EKD. DNA for the CDR3: TGTGCCTGTGACACCGGGGGGATAACCCCCTCCTGGGACACCCGACAGATGTTTTTC. Translated, it gives CACDTGGITPSWDTRQMFF.

The chain links TRDV2 to TRDJ1; the match to TRDD3 covers 8 bases. Trimming cost V 2 bases and J 3 bases; bases outside gene matches: 13. The CDR3 sequence is 17 residues long. The germline V gene has CDR1 GEAIGNYY and CDR2 EKD. CDR3 sequence (DNA): TGTGCCTGTGACATACTGGGGGGATCGAGTGGGTCCGATAAACTCATCTTT. Amino acids: CACDILGGSSGSDKLIF.

Only a few counts were recorded for this clone. The chain employs TRDV2 and TRDJ1; D is possibly TRDD3 (5 bases). The germline V and J ends were trimmed by 4 bases and 0 bases, with 20 bases remaining between them. Germline V gives CDR1 GEAIGNYY, CDR2 EKD. This CDR3 has 17 amino acids. Here the CDR3 reads CACDAVQRQGDTDKLIF. The CDR3 bases are TGTGCCTGTGATGCTGTACAGAGACAGGGGGACACCGATAAACTCATCTTT.

On this clone itself: Possible read error: a much larger clone is one base away. The same CDR3 can be traced to other DNA sequences in this sample. This sequence joins TRDV2 and TRDJ1, with 7 positions matching TRDD3. The CDR3 is 17 amino acids. The germline V gene has CDR1 GEAIGNYY and CDR2 EKD. CDR3 protein: CACDPLLLGSGENKLIF. In DNA, the CDR3 is TGCGCCTGTGACCCCCTCTTACTGGGGTCTGGGGAGAATAAACTCATCTTT.

Relative to its sample, this clone is medium-sized. At the DNA level, this CDR3 is encoded by other sequences in the same sample as well. The V call is TRDV2, the J call TRDJ1; 11 bases map to TRDD3. Germline CDR1 reads GEAIGNYY; CDR2 reads EKD. This CDR3 contains 17 residues. Trimming took 1 base from V and 0 from J; bases not matched to a gene: 6. CDR3: CACDTLGDTKYTDKLIF. CDR3 DNA sequence: TGTGCCTGTGACACTTTGGGGGATACGAAGTACACCGATAAACTCATCTTT.

About this clone itself: With a far larger clone one base away, a read error is the likely cause. The gene calls are TRDV2 and TRDJ1; D is undetermined. Germline V gene lookup returns CDR1 GEAIGNYY and CDR2 EKD. This CDR3 has 18 residues. The CDR3 loop reads CACDTLLTPNSYTDKPIF. As DNA, the CDR3 is TGTGCCTGTGACACCCTGCTGACACCGAATTCATACACCGATAAACCCATCTTT.

In the case of this clone: With only one base between it and a far larger clone, this is likely a read error. The identical CDR3 is also encoded by other nucleotide sequences in the sample. The gene calls are TRDV2 and TRDJ1; D gene uncertain. Germline CDR1 reads GEAIGNYY; CDR2 reads EKD. The length of the CDR3 is 19 residues. The DNA of the CDR3 is TGTGCCTGCGACACCCTTGGTTTGTACCCGAACCGGTTCACCGATAAACTCATCTTT. Translating gives CACDTLGLYPNRFTDKLIF.

This clone is classed as medium-sized (0.01 to 0.1%). V gene TRDV1 combines with J gene TRDJ2; 13 bases line up with TRDD3. V shed 0 bases and J 3 bases; nucleotides not matched to a gene: 25. The germline CDR1 and CDR2 sequences are TSWWSYY and QGS. CDR3 length: 25 amino acids. The chain's CDR3 is CALGELGSLTTVLGDTRGLTAQLFF. DNA of the CDR3: TGTGCTCTTGGGGAACTTGGCTCGCTAACTACCGTACTGGGGGATACGCGAGGGCTGACAGCACAACTCTTCTTT.

Concerning this clone itself: A far larger clone differs by one base, so this is likely a read error. CDR3 protein: CALGEPLSGGLLLGDKTPKKLIF. CDR3 sequence (DNA): TGTGCTCTTGGGGAACCACTTTCCGGGGGATTGCTACTGGGGGATAAAACTCCGAAGAAACTCATCTTT. The chain joins TRDV1 to TRDJ1, with 11 bases that match TRDD3. The CDR3 is 23 amino acids. J was trimmed by 8 bases and V by 1 base; bases with no gene match: 30. Germline CDR1 is TSWWSYY and CDR2 is QGS.

This clone was seen a handful of times. A far larger clone is just one base off, so this is likely a read error. This chain uses TRDV1 with TRDJ1, with 8 bases aligning to TRDD3. The CDR3 runs 19 residues. In germline, CDR1 is TSWWSYY, CDR2 QGS. After removal of 7 bases from V and 0 bases from J, the junction contained 19 bases not matched to a gene. DNA of the CDR3: TGTGCTCTTGTGCCGTGTACTGGGGATACCCCCCTGTACACCGATAAACTCATCTTT. This gives the protein CALVPCTGDTPLYTDKLIF.

By sample share, this clone is large. The sample has other DNA sequences that encode this CDR3 too. The V and J genes are TRDV2 and TRDJ1; D gene uncertain. This CDR3 is built from 15 residues. Trimming removed 4 bases at V and 0 bases at J, with 14 bases between. Germline V CDR1 and CDR2: GEAIGNYY, EKD. The CDR3 DNA reads TGTGCCTGTGAACCACTAGGACGCTACACCGATAAACTCATCTTT. This encodes CACEPLGRYTDKLIF.

By its share, this clone is medium-sized. The V call is TRDV2, the J call TRDJ1, with D possibly matching TRDD3 (6 bases). Germline V gene sequence: CDR1 GEAIGNYY, CDR2 EKD. Deletions cut 1 base from V and 0 bases from J, with 20 bases between. The CDR3 is 18 amino acids. The DNA for the CDR3 is TGTGCCTGTGACACTTTGGCTGGGGACATGAGGGACACCGATAAACTCATCTTT. It codes for CACDTLAGDMRDTDKLIF.

This clone ranks as large (0.1 to 1%). In the same sample, other DNA sequences code for this CDR3. This chain links TRDV2 with TRDJ3; D perhaps matches TRDD3 (5 bases). Germline lookup yields CDR1 GEAIGNYY and CDR2 EKD. V lost 2 bases and J lost 0, with 13 bases in between. The CDR3 sequence is 18 residues long. The CDR3 loop reads CACDNGDWSSWDTRQMFF. CDR3 DNA sequence: TGTGCCTGTGACAACGGGGACTGGAGCTCCTGGGACACCCGACAGATGTTTTTC.

The CDR3 sequence: CACFRIQTDKLIF. In nucleotides, the CDR3 is TGTGCCTGCTTTCGGATACAGACCGATAAACTCATCTTT. The chain carries TRDV2 and TRDJ1; TRDD3 is a possible D gene (6 bases). V lost 7 bases, J lost 2 bases, and 13 bases lay in between. Germline V gene data show CDR1 as GEAIGNYY and CDR2 as EKD. This CDR3 comprises 13 residues.

This clone is medium-sized in the sample. The genes are TRDV2 and TRDJ1, with D maybe TRDD3 (6 bases). Trimming shortened V by 3 bases and J by 0 bases, and 16 bases separated the two germline ends. The CDR3 is made up of 16 amino acids. CDR1 GEAIGNYY and CDR2 EKD come from the germline V gene. The CDR3 protein is CACDGMMGGDTDKLIF. The CDR3, as DNA: TGTGCCTGTGACGGTATGATGGGGGGAGACACCGATAAACTCATCTTT.

A word on this clone: This DNA's translation differs at residue 16 from TCRdb's protein, which comes from a much larger clone; a read error is likely, and the protein shown is translated from the DNA. V usage is TRDV2 and J usage is TRDJ1, with 7 bases aligning to TRDD3. Germline lookup yields CDR1 GEAIGNYY and CDR2 EKD. The length of the CDR3 is 18 residues. The CDR3 DNA reads TGTGCCTGTGACACGGTCCCACTGGGGAGCCAGTACACCGATAAACCCATCTTT. Protein product: CACDTVPLGSQYTDKPIF.

In the case of this clone: This likely stems from a read error, as it lies one base from a far larger clone. Other DNA sequences in the sample encode the same CDR3. The gene calls are TRDV2 and TRDJ1; TRDD3 agrees at 7 bases. The V gene's germline CDR1 is GEAIGNYY and CDR2 EKD. Unmatched junction bases numbered 18, after V lost 6 bases and J lost 3 bases. CDR3 length: 17 residues. This CDR3 reads CACLRLGGSSGSDKLIF. DNA for the CDR3: TGTGCCTGTCTGAGACTAGGGGGATCGAGTGGGTCCGATAAACTCATCTTT.